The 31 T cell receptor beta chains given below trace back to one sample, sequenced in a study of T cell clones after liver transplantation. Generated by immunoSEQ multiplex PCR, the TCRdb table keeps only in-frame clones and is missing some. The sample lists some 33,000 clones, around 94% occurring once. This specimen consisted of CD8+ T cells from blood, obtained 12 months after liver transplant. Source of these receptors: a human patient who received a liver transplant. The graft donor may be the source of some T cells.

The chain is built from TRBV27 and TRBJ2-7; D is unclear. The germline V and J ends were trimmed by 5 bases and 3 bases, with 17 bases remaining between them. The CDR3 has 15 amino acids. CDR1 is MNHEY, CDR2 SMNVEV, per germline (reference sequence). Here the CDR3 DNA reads TGTGCCAGCAGTGTAACACAGCAACCCTACTACGAGCAGTACTTC. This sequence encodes CASSVTQQPYYEQYF.

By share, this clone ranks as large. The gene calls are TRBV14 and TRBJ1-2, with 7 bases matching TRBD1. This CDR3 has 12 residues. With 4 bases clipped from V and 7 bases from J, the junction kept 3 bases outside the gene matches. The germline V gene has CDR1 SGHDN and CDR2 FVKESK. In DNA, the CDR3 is TGTGCCAGCAGCCTTGACAGGGTTGGCTACACCTTC. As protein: CASSLDRVGYTF.

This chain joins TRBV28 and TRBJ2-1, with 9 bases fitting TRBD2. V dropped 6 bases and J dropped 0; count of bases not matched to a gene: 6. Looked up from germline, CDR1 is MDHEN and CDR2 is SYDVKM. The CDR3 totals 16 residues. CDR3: CASRPLAGFSYNEQFF. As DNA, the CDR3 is TGTGCCAGCAGGCCACTAGCGGGCTTCTCCTACAATGAGCAGTTCTTC. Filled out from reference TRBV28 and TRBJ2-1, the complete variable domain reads DVKVTQSSRYLVKRTGEKVFLECVQDMDHENMFWYRQDPGLGLRLIYFSYDVKMKEKGDIPEGYSVSREKKERFSLILESASTNQTSMYLCASRPLAGFSYNEQFFGPGTRLTVL.

The CDR3 loop is CAISESSTGANVLTF. In DNA form, the CDR3 reads TGTGCCATCAGTGAGTCGTCAACTGGGGCCAACGTCCTGACTTTC. The gene calls are TRBV10-3 and TRBJ2-6; the D is unclear. The CDR3 has 15 residues. Trimming cost V 0 bases and J 2 bases, with 5 bases left between them. CDR1 is ENHRY and CDR2 is SYGVKD in the germline V gene.

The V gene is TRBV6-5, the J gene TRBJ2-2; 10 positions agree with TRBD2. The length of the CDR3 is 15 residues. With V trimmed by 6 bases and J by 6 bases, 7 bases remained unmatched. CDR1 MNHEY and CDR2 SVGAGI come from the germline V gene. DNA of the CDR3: TGTGCCAGCAGCCTAGCGGGAGAAGGCTCCGGGGAGCTGTTTTTT. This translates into CASSLAGEGSGELFF.

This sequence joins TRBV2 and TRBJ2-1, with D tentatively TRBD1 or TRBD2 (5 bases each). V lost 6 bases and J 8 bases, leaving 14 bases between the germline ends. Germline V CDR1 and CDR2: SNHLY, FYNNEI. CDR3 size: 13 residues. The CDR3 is CASSDFGGDEQFF. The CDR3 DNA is TGTGCCAGCAGCGATTTTGGGGGAGATGAGCAGTTCTTC.

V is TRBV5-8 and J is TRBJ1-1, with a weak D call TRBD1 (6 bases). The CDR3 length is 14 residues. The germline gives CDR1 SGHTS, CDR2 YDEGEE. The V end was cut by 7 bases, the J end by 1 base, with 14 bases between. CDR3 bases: TGTGCCAGCTATGGGGGCATACCGAACACTGAAGCTTTCTTT. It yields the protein CASYGGIPNTEAFF.

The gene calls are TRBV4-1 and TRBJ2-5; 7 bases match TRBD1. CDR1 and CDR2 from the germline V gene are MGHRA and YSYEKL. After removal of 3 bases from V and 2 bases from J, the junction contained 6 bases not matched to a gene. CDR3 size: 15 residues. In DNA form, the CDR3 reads TGCGCCAGCAGCCAGTATACAGGGGATCAAGAGACCCAGTACTTC. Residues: CASSQYTGDQETQYF.

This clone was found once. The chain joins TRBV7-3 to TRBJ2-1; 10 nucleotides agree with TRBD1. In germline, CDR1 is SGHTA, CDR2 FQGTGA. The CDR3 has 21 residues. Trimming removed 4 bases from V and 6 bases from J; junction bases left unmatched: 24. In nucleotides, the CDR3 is TGTGCCAGCAGCTCTATTGGGACAGGGGCTGAGACTGGGCTTGTCCGCAATGAGCAGTTCTTC. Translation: CASSSIGTGAETGLVRNEQFF.

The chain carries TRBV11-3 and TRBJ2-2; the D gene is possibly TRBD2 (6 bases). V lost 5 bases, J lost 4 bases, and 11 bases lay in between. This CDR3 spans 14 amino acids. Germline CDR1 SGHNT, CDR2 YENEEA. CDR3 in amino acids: CASSAGPITGELFF. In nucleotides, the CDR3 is TGTGCCAGCAGCGCGGGACCGATCACCGGGGAGCTGTTTTTT.

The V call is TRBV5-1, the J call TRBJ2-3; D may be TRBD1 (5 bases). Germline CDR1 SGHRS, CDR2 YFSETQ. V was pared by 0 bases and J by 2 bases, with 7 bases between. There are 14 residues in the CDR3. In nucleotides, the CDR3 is TGCGCCAGCAGCTTGGGACAGCTCACAGATACGCAGTATTTT. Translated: CASSLGQLTDTQYF. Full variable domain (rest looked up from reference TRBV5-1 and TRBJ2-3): KAGVTQTPRYLIKTRGQQVTLSCSPISGHRSVSWYQQTPGQGLQFLFEYFSETQRNKGNFPGRFSGRQFSNSRSEMNVSTLELGDSALYLCASSLGQLTDTQYFGPGTRLTVL.

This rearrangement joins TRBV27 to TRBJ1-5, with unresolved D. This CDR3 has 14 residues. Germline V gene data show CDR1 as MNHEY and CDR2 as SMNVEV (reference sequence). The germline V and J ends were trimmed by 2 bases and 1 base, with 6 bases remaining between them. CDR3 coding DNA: TGTGCCAGCAGTTTAGGGCAGAGCAATCAGCCCCAGCATTTT. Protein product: CASSLGQSNQPQHF.

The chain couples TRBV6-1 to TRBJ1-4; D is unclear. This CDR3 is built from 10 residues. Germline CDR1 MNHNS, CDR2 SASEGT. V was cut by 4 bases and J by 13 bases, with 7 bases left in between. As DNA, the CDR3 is TGTGCCAGCAGTGGACGGGGACTGTTTTTT. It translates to CASSGRGLFF.

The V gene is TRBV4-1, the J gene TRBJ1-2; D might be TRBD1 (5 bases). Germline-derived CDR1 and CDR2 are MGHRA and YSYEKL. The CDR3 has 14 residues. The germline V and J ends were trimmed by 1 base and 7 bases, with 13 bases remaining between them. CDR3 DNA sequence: TGCGCCAGCAGCCAAGTTGGGGACCGGGGTGGCTACACCTTC. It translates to CASSQVGDRGGYTF.

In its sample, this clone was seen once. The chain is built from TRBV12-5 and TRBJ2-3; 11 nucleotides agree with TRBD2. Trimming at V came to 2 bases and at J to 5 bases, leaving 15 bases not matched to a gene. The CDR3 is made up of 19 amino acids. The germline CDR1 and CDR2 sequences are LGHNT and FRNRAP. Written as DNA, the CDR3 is TGTGCTAGTGGTTTGCCCGCCCCGACTAGCGGGAACCTAAGAGATACGCAGTATTTT. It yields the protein CASGLPAPTSGNLRDTQYF.

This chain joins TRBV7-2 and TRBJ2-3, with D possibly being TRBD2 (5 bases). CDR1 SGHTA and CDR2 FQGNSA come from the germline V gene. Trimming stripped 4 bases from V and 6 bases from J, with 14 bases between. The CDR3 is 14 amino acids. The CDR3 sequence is CASSSVGWRDTQYF. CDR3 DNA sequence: TGTGCCAGCAGCTCAGTGGGCTGGAGGGATACGCAGTATTTT.

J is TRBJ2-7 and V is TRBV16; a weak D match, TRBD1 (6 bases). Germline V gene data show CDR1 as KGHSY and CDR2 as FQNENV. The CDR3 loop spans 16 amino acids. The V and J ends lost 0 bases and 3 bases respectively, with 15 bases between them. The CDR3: CASSQSHREINYEQYF. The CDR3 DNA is TGTGCCAGCAGCCAATCACACAGGGAGATCAACTACGAGCAGTACTTC.

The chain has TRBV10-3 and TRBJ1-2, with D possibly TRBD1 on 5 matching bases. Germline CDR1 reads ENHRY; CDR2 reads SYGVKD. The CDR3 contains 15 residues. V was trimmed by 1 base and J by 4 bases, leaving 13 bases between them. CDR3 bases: TGTGCCATCAGTGAGTTGACAGAACACCTCTATGGCTACACCTTC. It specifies CAISELTEHLYGYTF.

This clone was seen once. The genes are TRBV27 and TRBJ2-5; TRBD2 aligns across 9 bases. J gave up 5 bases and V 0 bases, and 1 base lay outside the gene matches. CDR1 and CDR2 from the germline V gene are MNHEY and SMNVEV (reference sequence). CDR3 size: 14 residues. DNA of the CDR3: TGTGCCAGCAGTTTATCTCTAGCGGGGGAGACCCAGTACTTC. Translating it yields CASSLSLAGETQYF.

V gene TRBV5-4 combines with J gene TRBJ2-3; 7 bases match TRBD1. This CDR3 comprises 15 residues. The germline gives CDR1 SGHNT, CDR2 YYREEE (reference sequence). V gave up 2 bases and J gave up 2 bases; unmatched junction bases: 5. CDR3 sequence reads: CASSLRQGLTDTQYF. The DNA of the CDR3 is TGTGCCAGCAGCTTACGACAGGGCCTCACAGATACGCAGTATTTT.

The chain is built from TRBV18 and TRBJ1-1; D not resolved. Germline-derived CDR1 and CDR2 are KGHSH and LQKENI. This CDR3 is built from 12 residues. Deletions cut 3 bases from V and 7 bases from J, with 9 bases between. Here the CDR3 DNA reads TGTGCCAGCTCACCCAGGACCGATGAAGCTTTCTTT. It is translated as CASSPRTDEAFF.

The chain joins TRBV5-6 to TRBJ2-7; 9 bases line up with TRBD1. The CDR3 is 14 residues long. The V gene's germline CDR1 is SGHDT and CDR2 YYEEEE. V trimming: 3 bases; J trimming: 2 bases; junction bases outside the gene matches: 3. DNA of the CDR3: TGTGCCAGCAGCTCCGGGACAGGGCCCTACGAGCAGTACTTC. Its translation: CASSSGTGPYEQYF.

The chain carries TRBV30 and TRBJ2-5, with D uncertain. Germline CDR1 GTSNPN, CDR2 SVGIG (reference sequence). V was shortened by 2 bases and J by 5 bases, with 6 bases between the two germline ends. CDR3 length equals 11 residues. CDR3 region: CAWSNMETQYF. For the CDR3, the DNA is TGTGCCTGGAGTAATATGGAGACCCAGTACTTC. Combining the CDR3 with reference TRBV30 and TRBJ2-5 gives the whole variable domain SQTIHQWPATLVQPVGSPLSLECTVEGTSNPNLYWYRQAAGRGLQLLFYSVGIGQISSEVPQNLSASRPQDRQFILSSKKLLLSDSGFYLCAWSNMETQYFGPGTRLLVL.

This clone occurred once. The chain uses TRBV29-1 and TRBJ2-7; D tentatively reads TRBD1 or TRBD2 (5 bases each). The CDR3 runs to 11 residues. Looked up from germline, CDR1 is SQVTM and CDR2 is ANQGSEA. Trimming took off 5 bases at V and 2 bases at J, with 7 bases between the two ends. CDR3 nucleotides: TGCAGCGTTTCGGGACCCTACGAGCAGTACTTC. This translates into CSVSGPYEQYF.

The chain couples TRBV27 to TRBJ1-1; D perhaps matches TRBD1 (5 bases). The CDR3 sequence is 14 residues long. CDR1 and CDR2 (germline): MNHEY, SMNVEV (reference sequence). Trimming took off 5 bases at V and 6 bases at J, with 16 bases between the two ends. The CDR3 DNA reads TGTGCCAGCAGTCTTCCAGGGCAATTTTCTGAAGCTTTCTTT. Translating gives CASSLPGQFSEAFF.

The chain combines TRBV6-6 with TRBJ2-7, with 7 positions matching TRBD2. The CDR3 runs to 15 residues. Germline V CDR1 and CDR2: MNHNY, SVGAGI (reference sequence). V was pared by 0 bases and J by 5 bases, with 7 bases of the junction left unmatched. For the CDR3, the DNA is TGTGCCAGCAGTTACTCGGTGGGGGGGTCCCACGAGCAGTACTTC. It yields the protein CASSYSVGGSHEQYF.

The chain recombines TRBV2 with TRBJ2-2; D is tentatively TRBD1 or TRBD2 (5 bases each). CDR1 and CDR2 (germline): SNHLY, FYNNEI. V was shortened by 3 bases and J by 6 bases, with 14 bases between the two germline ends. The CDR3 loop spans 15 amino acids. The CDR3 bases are TGTGCCAGCAGTGACTCAGGGAAGGGAGCCGGGGAGCTGTTTTTT. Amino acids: CASSDSGKGAGELFF.

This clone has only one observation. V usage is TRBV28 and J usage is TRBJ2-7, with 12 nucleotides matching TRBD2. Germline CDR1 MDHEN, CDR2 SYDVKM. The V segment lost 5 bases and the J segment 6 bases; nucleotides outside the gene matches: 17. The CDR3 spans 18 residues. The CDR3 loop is CASSPILLAGGPSGEQYF. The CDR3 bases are TGTGCCAGCAGTCCAATCCTGCTAGCGGGAGGGCCGTCAGGCGAGCAGTACTTC.

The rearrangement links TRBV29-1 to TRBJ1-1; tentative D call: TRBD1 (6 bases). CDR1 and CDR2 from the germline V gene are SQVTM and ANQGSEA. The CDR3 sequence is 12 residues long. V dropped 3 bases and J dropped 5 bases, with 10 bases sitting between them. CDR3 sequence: CSVDTGWTEAFF. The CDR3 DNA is TGCAGCGTTGACACAGGGTGGACTGAAGCTTTCTTT.

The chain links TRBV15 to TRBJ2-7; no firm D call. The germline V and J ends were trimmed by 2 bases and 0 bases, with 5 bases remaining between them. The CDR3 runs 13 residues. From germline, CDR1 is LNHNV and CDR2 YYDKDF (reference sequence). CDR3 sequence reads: CATSRSNSYEQYF. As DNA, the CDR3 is TGTGCCACCAGCAGATCGAACTCCTACGAGCAGTACTTC.

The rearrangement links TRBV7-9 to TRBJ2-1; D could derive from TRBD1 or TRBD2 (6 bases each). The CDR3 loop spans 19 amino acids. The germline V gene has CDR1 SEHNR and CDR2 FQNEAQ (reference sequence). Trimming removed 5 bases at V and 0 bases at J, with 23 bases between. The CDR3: CASSDESTFGGDSYNEQFF. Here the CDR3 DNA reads TGTGCCAGCAGCGATGAGTCCACATTCGGGGGCGACTCCTACAATGAGCAGTTCTTC.